This is a list of T cell receptor beta chains from one sample in a study of early T cells in non-severe SARS-CoV-2 infection. Using its own MiXCR run on the 5' RACE reads, TCRdb lists one record per CDR3 protein. The top ten clones hold roughly 3.9% of a sample with 60,000 to 80,000 distinct CDR3 sequences, about 12% of them seen once. Material for sequencing was whole blood. All receptors derive from an adult who was a healthcare worker with PCR-confirmed SARS-CoV-2 infection or an uninfected control (not recorded which). The CDR3 runs from the conserved cysteine through the conserved F or W. Fields, in order: clone size, V gene, J gene, D gene, CDR3 DNA, CDR3 protein. The D gene is left open where the match is weak. Clone size is given for some rows only: seen once, a few or many times, or a class if the clone is expanded.

clone_size: many; v_call: TRBV12-3/TRBV12-4; j_call: TRBJ1-5; d_call: .; cdr3_nt: TGTGCCAGCAGTTCGGCAATCGGTCAGCCCCAGCATTTT; cdr3_aa: CASSSAIGQPQHF
clone_size: .; v_call: TRBV18; j_call: TRBJ2-1; d_call: TRBD2; cdr3_nt: TGTGCCAGCTCACGAGGACTAGCCGAGTCCTACAATGAGCAGTTCTTC; cdr3_aa: CASSRGLAESYNEQFF
clone_size: many; v_call: TRBV7-9; j_call: TRBJ2-7; d_call: .; cdr3_nt: TGTGCCAGCAGCTTAATCGGGGATTACGAGCAGTACTTC; cdr3_aa: CASSLIGDYEQYF
clone_size: many; v_call: TRBV18; j_call: TRBJ1-5; d_call: .; cdr3_nt: TGTGCCAGCTCACCGCCGGGGGGTGGCAATCAGCCCCAGCATTTT; cdr3_aa: CASSPPGGGNQPQHF
clone_size: many; v_call: TRBV19; j_call: TRBJ2-3; d_call: .; cdr3_nt: TGTGCCAGTAGTATAGCACAGGCGACCACAGATACGCAGTATTTT; cdr3_aa: CASSIAQATTDTQYF
clone_size: .; v_call: TRBV4-1; j_call: TRBJ1-2; d_call: .; cdr3_nt: TGCGCCAGCAGCCAAGTGTTAGCCCGGGACAACGGAGGCTACACCTTC; cdr3_aa: CASSQVLARDNGGYTF
clone_size: many; v_call: TRBV4-2; j_call: TRBJ2-2; d_call: TRBD2; cdr3_nt: TGTGCCAGCAGCCCCGACAGCGGGGCCGGGGAGCTGTTTTTT; cdr3_aa: CASSPDSGAGELFF
clone_size: .; v_call: TRBV29-1; j_call: TRBJ2-5; d_call: .; cdr3_nt: TGCAGCGTCTCATTTAGCGGAGGGGAAGAGACCCAGTACTTC; cdr3_aa: CSVSFSGGEETQYF
clone_size: many; v_call: TRBV3-1; j_call: TRBJ2-7; d_call: .; cdr3_nt: TGTGCCAGCAGCCAAGATGGGACGGGCTACGAGCAGTACTTC; cdr3_aa: CASSQDGTGYEQYF
clone_size: many; v_call: TRBV29-1; j_call: TRBJ2-1; d_call: .; cdr3_nt: TGCAGCGTAGATACAGGGAGCTCCTACAATGAGCAGTTCTTC; cdr3_aa: CSVDTGSSYNEQFF